Following are 3 T cell receptor beta chains from one sample sequenced in a study of blood T cell repertoires in COVID-19. Generated by immunoSEQ multiplex PCR, the TCRdb table keeps only in-frame clones and is missing some. The sample yields roughly 200,000 clones, 83% seen once. Sequences were obtained from PBMCs or T cells enriched from blood (not recorded which). All receptors come from a woman in her forties or fifties who had been exposed to COVID-19.

The chain couples TRBV9 to TRBJ2-7, with 10 positions matching TRBD2. This CDR3 contains 16 residues. Trimming at V came to 0 bases and at J to 3 bases, leaving 6 bases not matched to a gene. In germline, CDR1 is SGDLS, CDR2 YYNGEE. This CDR3 is CASSVDPSGGLYEQYF. CDR3 in DNA: TGTGCCAGCAGCGTAGATCCTAGCGGGGGACTCTACGAGCAGTACTTC.

This clone was detected only a few times. CDR3 coding DNA: TGTGCCAGCAGCCAAGTGAGGGTAAACGAGCAGTACTTC. This translates into CASSQVRVNEQYF. The chain is built from TRBV14 and TRBJ2-7; D is perhaps TRBD2 (5 bases). The CDR3 consists of 13 residues. The germline V gene encodes CDR1 SGHDN and CDR2 FVKESK. V shed 1 base and J shed 5 bases, with 9 bases lying between them. Drawing the rest from reference TRBV14 and TRBJ2-7, the complete variable domain is EAGVTQFPSHSVIEKGQTVTLRCDPISGHDNLYWYRRVMGKEIKFLLHFVKESKQDESGMPNNRFLAERTGGTYSTLKVQPAELEDSGVYFCASSQVRVNEQYFGPGTRLTVT.

The J gene is TRBJ1-6, the V gene TRBV3-1 (or the pseudogene TRBV3-2); D gene ambiguous. The CDR3 totals 13 residues. Germline CDR1 LGHDT, CDR2 YNNKEL (reference sequence). Between the trimmed V and J ends, which lost 4 bases and 10 bases, there was a span of 11 bases. The CDR3 spells CASSPAPGSPLHF. The DNA of the CDR3 is TGTGCCAGCAGCCCCGCCCCGGGGTCACCCCTCCACTTT.